Below, 23 T cell receptor beta chains from the same sample are listed, as sequenced in a study of blood T cell repertoires in COVID-19. The repertoire was sequenced with immunoSEQ multiplex PCR; TCRdb's copy has only in-frame clones and lacks some. The sample has under 150,000 clones, roughly 90% seen once. The sample consisted of PBMCs or T cells enriched from blood (not recorded which). The receptor set was obtained from a woman aged 45 to 65 who had recovered from COVID-19.

V and J are TRBV10-3 and TRBJ1-2; 10 bases match TRBD1. The CDR3 contains 15 residues. J gave up 2 bases and V 7 bases, and 7 bases lay outside the gene matches. Germline-derived CDR1 and CDR2 are ENHRY and SYGVKD. DNA of the CDR3: TGTGCCATCAACCCAGGACAGGGGGGAAACTATGGCTACACCTTC. It specifies CAINPGQGGNYGYTF.

The chain employs TRBV25-1 and TRBJ2-3; D gene uncertain. With 1 base removed from V and 3 bases from J, the gap between germline ends came to 20 bases. Per the germline V gene, CDR1 is MGHDK and CDR2 is SYGVNS. There are 18 residues in the CDR3. CDR3 in DNA: TGTGCCAGCAGTGAATTAAGGTCAGGTTGGGCAGAGACAGATACGCAGTATTTT. This translates into CASSELRSGWAETDTQYF. Variable domain in full (rest from reference TRBV25-1 and TRBJ2-3): EADIYQTPRYLVIGTGKKITLECSQTMGHDKMYWYQQDPGMELHLIHYSYGVNSTEKGDLSSESTVSRIRTEHFPLTLESARPSHTSQYLCASSELRSGWAETDTQYFGPGTRLTVL.

CDR3 in DNA: TGTGCCAGTAGTATGTGGGGACAGAGCTCCTATAATTCACCCCTCCACTTT. Translation: CASSMWGQSSYNSPLHF. The gene calls are TRBV19 and TRBJ1-6; 7 nucleotides align to TRBD1. Germline CDR1 is LNHDA and CDR2 is SQIVND (reference sequence). V lost 3 bases to trimming and J lost 0 bases; unmatched junction nucleotides: 5. The CDR3 spans 17 residues.

This rearrangement joins TRBV6-4 to TRBJ2-6; tentatively, D is TRBD1 (6 bases). Trimming stripped 2 bases from V and 1 base from J, with 6 bases between. Germline V CDR1 and CDR2: MRHNA, SNTAGT. The CDR3 spans 15 residues. The CDR3 nucleotides are TGTGCCAGCAGTGACGACAGGTCTGGGGCCAACGTCCTGACTTTC. Residues: CASSDDRSGANVLTF.

The chain recombines TRBV7-9 with TRBJ1-6; the D gene is possibly TRBD1 (5 bases). The germline V gene encodes CDR1 SEHNR and CDR2 FQNEAQ (reference sequence). Trimming removed 2 bases from V and 10 bases from J, with 15 bases in between. The CDR3 length is 15 residues. CDR3 region: CASSLSAGGVSPLHF. The CDR3 nucleotides are TGTGCCAGCAGCTTATCAGCAGGAGGGGTATCACCCCTCCACTTT.

This clone was seen only a few times. This chain uses TRBV12-3 or TRBV12-4 with TRBJ1-2, with 8 bases lining up with TRBD1. Germline trimming cut 7 bases from V and 6 bases from J; bases unmatched to any gene: 7. CDR3 length: 13 residues. The CDR3 nucleotides read TGTGCCAGCACCATGGACAGGGTCCATGGCTACACCTTC. Protein product: CASTMDRVHGYTF.

The V and J genes are TRBV29-1 and TRBJ1-2; D not certain. The CDR3 is 12 residues long. Germline V gene sequence: CDR1 SQVTM, CDR2 ANQGSEA. V was pared by 4 bases and J by 3 bases, with 9 bases between. This CDR3 reads CSVGNEDYGYTF. In nucleotides, the CDR3 is TGCAGCGTTGGAAATGAGGACTATGGCTACACCTTC.

The V call is TRBV29-1, the J call TRBJ1-2, with D perhaps TRBD1 (5 bases). This CDR3 is 14 amino acids long. V lost 4 bases to trimming and J lost 4 bases, with 16 bases between them. Germline CDR1 SQVTM, CDR2 ANQGSEA. The CDR3 DNA follows: TGCAGCGTTGTAGTGGGCAGGGTGGGCTATGGCTACACCTTC. Protein sequence: CSVVVGRVGYGYTF.

This sequence joins TRBV4-3 and TRBJ1-5; D remains ambiguous. Trimming shortened V by 0 bases and J by 2 bases, and 14 bases separated the two germline ends. This CDR3 spans 17 amino acids. CDR1 is LGHNA and CDR2 is YSLEER in the germline V gene. CDR3 nucleotides: TGCGCCAGCAGCCAAGATAGAGGACTCGGGGGCAATCAGCCCCAGCATTTT. Translating it yields CASSQDRGLGGNQPQHF.

The chain joins TRBV18 to TRBJ2-7, with 10 bases fitting TRBD1. V gave up 5 bases and J gave up 2 bases; unmatched junction bases: 6. The CDR3 covers 15 residues. Germline V gene sequence: CDR1 KGHSH, CDR2 LQKENI. The CDR3 region has the DNA TGTGCCAGCTCAGGGGGACAGGGGTGGACCTACGAGCAGTACTTC. Amino acids: CASSGGQGWTYEQYF.

This chain connects TRBV3-1 (or the pseudogene TRBV3-2) to TRBJ1-2; D is unclear. Trimming took off 0 bases at V and 4 bases at J, with 6 bases between the two ends. CDR1 LGHDT and CDR2 YNNKEL come from the germline V gene (reference sequence). CDR3 length: 13 residues. CDR3 residues: CASSQESTYGYTF. CDR3 bases: TGTGCCAGCAGCCAAGAATCTACCTATGGCTACACCTTC.

Only one count was recorded for this clone. The genes are TRBV18 and TRBJ1-2, with TRBD1 matching 9 bases. V lost 5 bases and J lost 0; bases outside the gene matches: 7. The length of the CDR3 is 16 residues. Germline CDR1 and CDR2: KGHSH and LQKENI. This CDR3 reads CASSSLDRGANYGYTF. The CDR3 DNA sequence: TGTGCCAGCTCATCCTTGGACAGGGGTGCTAACTATGGCTACACCTTC.

The chain employs TRBV5-1 and TRBJ1-2; the match to TRBD1 covers 8 bases. The CDR3 sequence is 14 residues long. V was pared by 4 bases and J by 6 bases, with 8 bases of the junction left unmatched. Looked up from germline, CDR1 is SGHRS and CDR2 is YFSETQ. The CDR3: CASSLGTGSDGYTF. The CDR3 DNA sequence: TGCGCCAGCAGCCTCGGGACAGGCAGCGATGGCTACACCTTC. The full variable domain, rest sourced from reference TRBV5-1 and TRBJ1-2, is KAGVTQTPRYLIKTRGQQVTLSCSPISGHRSVSWYQQTPGQGLQFLFEYFSETQRNKGNFPGRFSGRQFSNSRSEMNVSTLELGDSALYLCASSLGTGSDGYTFGSGTRLTVV.

The chain recombines TRBV28 with TRBJ1-6, with 7 bases that match TRBD1. The CDR3 covers 14 residues. V was pared by 6 bases and J by 9 bases, with 8 bases of the junction left unmatched. Germline CDR1 is MDHEN and CDR2 is SYDVKM. The CDR3 DNA follows: TGTGCCAGCAGGGACAGGTTTAGGGCTTCACCCCTCCACTTT. It yields the protein CASRDRFRASPLHF.

This chain joins TRBV6-5 and TRBJ1-6; D unresolved. V was clipped by 7 bases and J by 8 bases, with 15 bases between them. CDR3 size: 14 residues. Germline CDR1 and CDR2: MNHEY and SVGAGI. CDR3 nucleotide sequence: TGTGCCAGCAACACGGACGTCGGGGATTCACCCCTCCACTTT. Translated: CASNTDVGDSPLHF.

This clone was counted only a few times. The J gene is TRBJ2-1, the V gene TRBV27; 15 nucleotides agree with TRBD2. Per germline, CDR1 MNHEY and CDR2 SMNVEV (reference sequence). The CDR3 spans 17 residues. The V and J ends lost 6 bases and 10 bases, in that order; junction bases with no gene match: 13. The CDR3 loop is CASSGLAGGLVSWEQFF. The DNA of the CDR3 is TGTGCCAGCAGCGGACTAGCGGGGGGGCTGGTATCCTGGGAGCAGTTCTTC.

The chain carries TRBV29-1 and TRBJ1-2, with 7 bases lining up with TRBD1. CDR3 length: 14 residues. CDR1 and CDR2 (germline): SQVTM, ANQGSEA. Germline trimming cut 7 bases from V and 2 bases from J; bases unmatched to any gene: 10. The CDR3 protein is CSADTGDENYGYTF. In DNA form, the CDR3 reads TGCAGCGCCGACACAGGGGATGAAAACTATGGCTACACCTTC.

The chain combines TRBV4-1 with TRBJ1-3; the D is unclear. The CDR3 totals 16 residues. V lost 0 bases, J lost 2 bases, and 11 bases lay in between. Germline V gene lookup returns CDR1 MGHRA and CDR2 YSYEKL. This CDR3 is CASSQEGVGAGNTIYF. The DNA for the CDR3 is TGCGCCAGCAGCCAAGAGGGCGTGGGAGCTGGAAACACCATATATTTT.

V is TRBV6-5 and J is TRBJ1-1, with 7 bases matching TRBD1. V was pared by 11 bases and J by 0 bases, with 6 bases of the junction left unmatched. This CDR3 has 13 residues. Germline V gives CDR1 MNHEY, CDR2 SVGAGI. This chain's CDR3 is CAGRQGVNTEAFF. The CDR3 DNA sequence: TGTGCCGGACGACAGGGAGTGAACACTGAAGCTTTCTTT.

V usage is TRBV6-6 and J usage is TRBJ2-3, with TRBD2 identical over 13 bases. V was pared by 6 bases and J by 4 bases, with 4 bases of the junction left unmatched. The germline gives CDR1 MNHNY, CDR2 SVGAGI (reference sequence). The CDR3 sequence is 15 residues long. The CDR3 bases are TGTGCCAGCAGCGGACTAGCGGGGGCAGCAGATACGCAGTATTTT. Translating it yields CASSGLAGAADTQYF.

The gene calls are TRBV21-1 and TRBJ1-4. TRBV21-1 is a recognized pseudogene. CDR3 length: 16 amino acids. The CDR3 sequence: CASSKGASRKNEKLFF. The CDR3 region has the DNA TGTGCCAGCAGCAAAGGTGCATCGAGAAAAAATGAAAAACTGTTTTTT.

This clone was found a few times. This chain links TRBV7-2 with TRBJ2-5, with 11 bases aligning to TRBD1. The length of the CDR3 is 17 residues. Trimming at V came to 5 bases and at J to 5 bases, leaving 13 bases not matched to a gene. CDR1 SGHTA and CDR2 FQGNSA come from the germline V gene. CDR3 in DNA: TGTGCCAGCAGCCCTTACATCCGGACAGGGGGCGAGGAGACCCAGTACTTC. This sequence encodes CASSPYIRTGGEETQYF.

This chain links TRBV7-9 with TRBJ2-2, with a tentative D call TRBD1 (5 bases). This CDR3 spans 13 amino acids. The V and J ends lost 6 bases and 1 base respectively, with 6 bases between them. Germline V gives CDR1 SEHNR, CDR2 FQNEAQ (reference sequence). CDR3 loop: CASSTGNTGELFF. The DNA of the CDR3 is TGTGCCAGCAGTACAGGGAACACCGGGGAGCTGTTTTTT.